The present T cell receptor beta chain was sequenced within a study of regulatory T cells in long-lasting Graves disease (dated by TCRdb to about 2021). Regarding the research as a whole: Newly diagnosed Graves' disease patients had taken antithyroid drugs for less than 3 months. Patients with persistent Graves' disease were compared with patients with newly diagnosed Graves' disease using TCR sequencing and RNA sequencing of peripheral blood. The study took place in China and was registered as a clinical trial. A total of 33 samples were covered by TCR sequencing, comprising around 13 persistent and around 20 newly diagnosed Graves' disease patients. General findings and caveats noted by the study authors: Persistent disease showed preferential use of TRBV28, TRBJ1-2 and TRBJ2-5, whereas newly diagnosed disease favored TRBV20-1 and TRBJ2-1. Patients with persistent disease shared more public clonotypes (around 2,700) than newly diagnosed patients did (approximately 990). As a limitation, the authors acknowledged that the small sample size may reduce accuracy. Peripheral blood alone was examined, since thyroid tissue, which constituted the primary lesion, could not be accessed. Sequencing and analysis were restricted to the TCR beta chain. Lower TCR Shannon entropy and fewer highly expanded clones were observed in persistent Graves' disease patients than in newly diagnosed patients, which suggested clonal expansion.

The library came from multiplex PCR. Sequencer: Illumina HiSeq 4000. CDR3 regions were amplified by Arm-PCR with iRepertoire HTBI primers to construct TCR beta libraries. Gel purification was performed on PCR products prior to sequencing. For the original study's pipeline: Gene usage analysis of CDR3 amino acid clonotypes relied on the roughly 60 TRBV and around 14 TRBJ segments identified across samples. COPE and FqMerger were used to merge filtered high-quality paired reads into contigs. BLAST was used to align contigs to IMGT TRBV, TRBD and TRBJ reference genes, and CDR3 was defined according to IMGT. Any clonotype with a frequency above 0.1% was classified as a highly expanded clone. Shannon entropy served as the measure of repertoire diversity, while the Gini coefficient captured V-J evenness. A clonotype found in more than one individual was treated as public. TCRdb cleaned the public reads at Q25 with fastp, built clones with MiXCR and kept in-frame beta chains. Rows matching on CDR3 protein sequence are summarized as one entry with the most common DNA and genes. These V and J calls rely on TCRdb rather than the paper's analysis. This sample has roughly 500,000 distinct CDR3 sequences in its table, and about 14% of those were observed once. About 10% of the sample rests with the top ten.

This clonotype has just a few counts. It has no known antigen specificity. Base qualities were left out, and no much larger clone turns up one base away. The time point label, as the study defines it: newly diagnosed GD, antithyroid drugs for less than 3 months. RNA was extracted from PBMCs in TRIzol for both TCR sequencing and RNA sequencing. The diagnosis of Graves' disease followed American Thyroid Association guidelines. Patients for the study were recruited at an endocrinology department in Xi'an, China. Each patient gave approximately 9.7 milliliters of peripheral blood, collected in an EDTA anticoagulant tube. Ficoll Paque Plus density gradient separation was used to isolate PBMCs, and no additional T cell sorting was done. RNA quality was checked with an Agilent 2100 Bioanalyzer and agarose gel, and concentration with a NanoDrop 2000. CDR1 and CDR2 are read off the germline V gene as KGHDR and SFDVKD. V is pared back by 1 base and J by 0 bases, with 6 bases lying between the germline termini. Including cysteine and phenylalanine, the CDR3 has 14 amino acids. Left in the record is the CDR3 DNA by itself, 42 bases read in frame from the first base.

These data were also filed under a second study, of T cells in Graves' hyperthyroidism and ophthalmopathy. As that second study puts it: Stable Graves' hyperthyroidism was defined as no progression to ophthalmopathy during 18 months of follow-up. Hyperthyroidism patients were aged 18 to 65 years and newly diagnosed, with disease duration of less than 2 months. Exclusion was applied to patients with uncontrolled infections, other autoimmune diseases, pregnancy or lactation. Diagnoses were established on the basis of clinical symptoms, serum thyroxine and TRAb, thyroid ultrasound, and orbital computed tomography. The TCR CDR3 was subjected to a first round of RT-PCR using the HTBI primer set and the Qiagen OneStep RT-PCR kit. Most expanded thyroid clonotypes (frequency above 0.001) were also found in blood, which suggests that blood repertoires may mirror thyroid immune responses. In cross-validation, a model built on a 13 V-J signature told ophthalmopathy apart from stable hyperthyroidism with 85% to 90% sensitivity and about 81% specificity, and in testing the same model reached 80%/75%. In validation, the model predicted progression to ophthalmopathy with just under 71% sensitivity and over 72% specificity, a median of 6.5 months before onset. A discovery cohort of fewer than 110 patients, about 44 with Graves' ophthalmopathy and approximately 60 with stable Graves' hyperthyroidism, was used to find distinguishing TCR V-J signatures. Whether ophthalmopathy could be predicted prospectively was tested in an independent validation cohort made up of under 20 hyperthyroidism patients plus 17 patients who later progressed to ophthalmopathy. The 100 discovery patients were divided at random into training and test sets in a 7:3 ratio. In several Graves' hyperthyroidism patients, the study also compared T-cell repertoires from thyroid tissue with T-cell repertoires from blood. After blood sampling, hyperthyroidism patients were treated with methimazole at a starting dose of 30 mg daily, and ophthalmopathy patients were treated with high-dose intravenous methylprednisolone. A second multiplex PCR round built the libraries, followed by size selection and purification. The libraries were sequenced on an Illumina HiSeq2000 using paired-end 100 bp reads. Raw data were processed with SOAPnuke, discarding reads with adapters, uncalled bases, mean Phred below 15, or no exact constant-primer or identifier match. COPE v1.2.5 was used to merge the high-quality paired reads, and each unique nucleotide sequence was defined as a clonotype. MiTCR v1.1 was used to align clonotypes to the IMGT TRBV, TRBD and TRBJ reference segments. Only V-J combinations with frequency above 0.0001, covering about 99% of repertoires, were analysed. The TCS score was defined as the ratio of F50 (clonal expansion) to E x V (chaos), calculated using BLOSUM62-based TCRdist between CDR3 peptides within each V-J. Welch's t-statistics and random forest reduced several hundred V-J features to 10 to 15, which were used in a naive Bayes classifier (R e1071). No statistical method was used to fix the sample size in advance, and group allocation was not hidden from the investigators. The paper describes TCR Vbeta CDR3 sequencing of roughly 130 peripheral blood samples, made up of 43 ophthalmopathy patients, some 76 hyperthyroidism patients and about 17 progressor patients.

The specimen was peripheral blood mononuclear cells (PBMCs), collected at new diagnosis, from a patient treated with antithyroid drugs. Rearrangement joined TRBV24-1 to TRBJ2-7; there is no confident call for the D gene. The sequence derives from a man aged 30 to 45 with Graves disease. Donor details come from another sample of the same person, matched by shared clones. Read as DNA, the sequence is TGTGCCACCAGTGATTTAAGTAGCTCCTACGAGCAGTACTTC. It codes for CATSDLSSSYEQYF.